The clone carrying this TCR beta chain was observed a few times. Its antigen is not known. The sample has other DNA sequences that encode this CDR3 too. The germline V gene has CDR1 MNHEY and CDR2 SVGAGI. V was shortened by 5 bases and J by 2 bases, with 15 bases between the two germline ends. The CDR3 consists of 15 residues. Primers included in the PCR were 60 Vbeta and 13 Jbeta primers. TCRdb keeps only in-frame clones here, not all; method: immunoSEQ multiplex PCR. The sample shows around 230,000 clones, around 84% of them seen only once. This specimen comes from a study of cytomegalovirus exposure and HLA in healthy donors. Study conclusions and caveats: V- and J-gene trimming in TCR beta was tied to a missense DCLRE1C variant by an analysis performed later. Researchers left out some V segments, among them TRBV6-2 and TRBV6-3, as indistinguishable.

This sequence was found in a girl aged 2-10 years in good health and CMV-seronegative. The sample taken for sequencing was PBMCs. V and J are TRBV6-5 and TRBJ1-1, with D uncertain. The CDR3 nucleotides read TGTGCCAGCAGTCTCTCGGGGTTAGGCAACACTGAAGCTTTCTTT. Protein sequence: CASSLSGLGNTEAFF.